The 27 T cell receptor beta chains listed next were all sequenced from one sample in a study of Graves' ophthalmopathy and Graves' hyperthyroidism. TCR beta CDR3 regions were amplified from RNA transcripts. HTBI-primed first-round RT-PCR preceded second-round multiplex PCR. TCRdb re-called the multiplex PCR reads through MiXCR, storing one row per CDR3 protein. The sample consists of roughly 400,000 distinct CDR3 sequences, around 18% of them appearing once. Sample: peripheral blood. These receptor sequences come from a woman aged 18-35 years with Graves' ophthalmopathy.

Only a few counts were recorded for this clonotype. The chain uses TRBV11-2 and TRBJ2-4, with 8 bases lining up with TRBD2. CDR1 and CDR2 (germline): SGHAT, FQNNGV. The junction had 14 bases not matched to a gene; V was cut back by 5 bases and J by 8 bases. This CDR3 region has 16 residues. CDR3 DNA sequence: TGTGCCAGCAGCCGGGCCGAAGTAGGGACTAGGGACATTCAGTACTTC. It is translated as CASSRAEVGTRDIQYF. Supplemented by reference TRBV11-2 and TRBJ2-4, the full variable domain reads EAGVAQSPRYKIIEKRQSVAFWCNPISGHATLYWYQQILGQGPKLLIQFQNNGVVDDSQLPKDRFSAERLKGVDSTLKIQPAKLEDSAVYLCASSRAEVGTRDIQYFGAGTRLSVL.

The gene calls are TRBV24-1 and TRBJ1-1, with TRBD1 matching 7 bases. The CDR3 has 13 residues. With V trimmed by 8 bases and J by 3 bases, 5 bases remained unmatched. Germline V lookup: CDR1 KGHDR, CDR2 SFDVKD. CDR3 in DNA: TGTGCCACCATGAACGACAGGGACACTGAAGCTTTCTTT. Its protein is CATMNDRDTEAFF.

This clonotype was counted ten times or more. The chain has TRBV28 and TRBJ1-1; D is unresolved. V lost 7 bases, J lost 1 base, and 13 bases lay in between. Looked up from germline, CDR1 is MDHEN and CDR2 is SYDVKM. This CDR3 is 14 amino acids long. In nucleotides, the CDR3 is TGTGCCAGCACCCCGTCCGAGGGGAACACTGAAGCTTTCTTT. Its protein is CASTPSEGNTEAFF.

This clonotype appeared many times. This chain joins TRBV19 and TRBJ2-2, with 9 positions matching TRBD1. The CDR3 has 14 residues. CDR1 is LNHDA and CDR2 is SQIVND in the germline V gene (reference sequence). V shed 6 bases, J shed 7 bases, and the junction held 6 bases outside the gene matches. The CDR3 spells CASREQGAGGELFF. CDR3 DNA sequence: TGTGCCAGTAGGGAACAGGGGGCAGGCGGGGAGCTGTTTTTT.

The CDR3 DNA follows: TGTGCCAGCAGTCTGCGCAGGGGTCCCTCCTACGAGCAGTACTTC. Translating gives CASSLRRGPSYEQYF. The genes are TRBV12-3 or TRBV12-4 and TRBJ2-7, with a weak D call TRBD1 (6 bases). The CDR3 consists of 15 residues. V was pared by 5 bases and J by 0 bases, with 14 bases between.

The sample holds many counts of this clonotype. This rearrangement joins TRBV12-3 or TRBV12-4 to TRBJ2-5; D possibly uses TRBD1 or TRBD2 (5 bases each). V lost 3 bases and J 5 bases, leaving 13 bases between the germline ends. CDR3 length: 14 amino acids. CDR3 nucleotide sequence: TGTGCCAGCAGTTTTACTGAGGGGAAGGAGACCCAGTACTTC. It yields the protein CASSFTEGKETQYF.

This clonotype was seen repeatedly, ten times or more. The rearrangement links TRBV18 to TRBJ2-7, with TRBD1 identical over 9 bases. This CDR3 contains 16 residues. CDR1 and CDR2 (germline): KGHSH, LQKENI. V gave up 2 bases and J gave up 4 bases; unmatched junction bases: 9. CDR3 protein: CASSPREGQGLYEQYF. CDR3 nucleotide sequence: TGTGCCAGCTCACCAAGAGAGGGACAGGGCCTTTACGAGCAGTACTTC.

This clonotype was counted many times. This chain connects TRBV7-2 to TRBJ1-6, with no clear D. The CDR3 runs to 14 residues. Germline V gene lookup returns CDR1 SGHTA and CDR2 FQGNSA. V dropped 7 bases and J dropped 8 bases, with 15 bases sitting between them. CDR3 sequence: CASNGPFYDSPLHF. As DNA, the CDR3 is TGTGCCAGCAACGGGCCGTTTTATGATTCACCCCTCCACTTT.

The chain uses TRBV7-9 and TRBJ1-1; D remains ambiguous. There are 14 residues in the CDR3. Trimming removed 2 bases from V and 3 bases from J, with 10 bases in between. CDR1 and CDR2 (germline): SEHNR, FQNEAQ (reference sequence). DNA of the CDR3: TGTGCCAGCAGCTTATTCGGTCCGGACACTGAAGCTTTCTTT. This encodes CASSLFGPDTEAFF.

This sequence joins TRBV6-5 and TRBJ1-5; D gene uncertain. The CDR3 is made up of 13 amino acids. V lost 0 bases and J lost 8, with 8 bases in between. Germline-derived CDR1 and CDR2 are MNHEY and SVGAGI. The CDR3 here is CASSYSMGKPQHF. The DNA of the CDR3 is TGTGCCAGCAGTTACTCGATGGGAAAGCCCCAGCATTTT.

This clonotype occurred a few times. V is TRBV6-5 and J is TRBJ1-5, with TRBD1 matching 9 bases. V was clipped by 0 bases and J by 2 bases; unmatched bases: 2. The CDR3 runs 16 residues. Germline assignment: CDR1 MNHEY and CDR2 SVGAGI. The CDR3 loop reads CASSYSWTGGNQPQHF. CDR3 coding DNA: TGTGCCAGCAGTTACTCCTGGACAGGGGGCAATCAGCCCCAGCATTTT.

At least ten counts were recorded for this clonotype. The J gene is TRBJ1-5, the V gene TRBV19, with D perhaps TRBD1 (6 bases). CDR3 size: 16 residues. V lost 3 bases and J 2 bases, leaving 14 bases between the germline ends. The germline V gene encodes CDR1 LNHDA and CDR2 SQIVND (reference sequence). The CDR3 loop reads CASSIEQGKGNQPQHF. The CDR3 DNA follows: TGTGCCAGTAGTATCGAACAGGGTAAGGGCAATCAGCCCCAGCATTTT.

There are many counts of this clonotype. The chain carries TRBV6-2 or TRBV6-3 and TRBJ2-7; the D gene is possibly TRBD2 (6 bases). Germline lookup yields CDR1 MNHEY and CDR2 SVGEGT. The germline V and J ends were trimmed by 5 bases and 3 bases, with 17 bases remaining between them. The length of the CDR3 is 15 residues. The CDR3, as DNA: TGTGCCAGCAGTCAAGGCGGGATTCCTCTCTACGAGCAGTACTTC. Translation: CASSQGGIPLYEQYF.

This clonotype was seen many times. This sequence joins TRBV11-3 and TRBJ2-3; TRBD1 might be the D (5 bases). Germline values: CDR1 SGHNT, CDR2 YENEEA. The CDR3 loop spans 13 amino acids. V was cut by 6 bases and J by 5 bases, with 12 bases left in between. The CDR3 nucleotides read TGTGCCAGCAGTAACAGGCTGGAAGATACGCAGTATTTT. Translated, it gives CASSNRLEDTQYF. Together with reference TRBV11-3 and TRBJ2-3, the CDR3 gives the full variable domain: EAGVVQSPRYKIIEKKQPVAFWCNPISGHNTLYWYLQNLGQGPELLIRYENEEAVDDSQLPKDRFSAERLKGVDSTLKIQPAELGDSAVYLCASSNRLEDTQYFGPGTRLTVL.

In this sample, this clonotype turned up many times. The chain recombines TRBV30 with TRBJ1-1, with a tentative D call TRBD1 (6 bases). With 3 bases removed from V and 5 bases from J, the gap between germline ends came to 19 bases. Per germline, CDR1 GTSNPN and CDR2 SVGIG (reference sequence). CDR3 size: 15 residues. The CDR3 is CAWRSPTGRRTEAFF. Written as DNA, the CDR3 is TGTGCCTGGAGGTCCCCTACAGGGAGGAGAACTGAAGCTTTCTTT.

The sample holds many counts of this clonotype. V gene TRBV9 combines with J gene TRBJ2-5; 9 bases align to TRBD2. The CDR3 has 15 residues. V shed 0 bases and J 4 bases; nucleotides not matched to a gene: 4. In germline, CDR1 is SGDLS, CDR2 YYNGEE. The CDR3 region has the DNA TGTGCCAGCAGCGTAGGACTAGCGGTGGGAGAGACCCAGTACTTC. The encoded protein is CASSVGLAVGETQYF.

This clonotype occurred many times. The chain joins TRBV4-3 to TRBJ1-1; 9 bases are shared with TRBD1. The CDR3 spans 17 residues. In germline, CDR1 is LGHNA, CDR2 YSLEER. After removal of 0 bases from V and 0 bases from J, the junction contained 5 bases not matched to a gene. The CDR3 sequence is CASSQDTGGIMNTEAFF. The DNA for the CDR3 is TGCGCCAGCAGCCAAGATACAGGGGGCATCATGAACACTGAAGCTTTCTTT.

This clonotype was counted many times. The chain couples TRBV12-3 or TRBV12-4 to TRBJ2-7; D gene ambiguous. This CDR3 contains 12 residues. V lost 6 bases and J lost 3, with 9 bases in between. The CDR3 protein is CASSAMRYEQYF. In DNA form, the CDR3 reads TGTGCCAGCAGCGCGATGCGCTACGAGCAGTACTTC.

The chain recombines TRBV10-3 with TRBJ1-2; possible D gene TRBD1, 6 bases. Germline-derived CDR1 and CDR2 are ENHRY and SYGVKD. The CDR3 is made up of 14 amino acids. V shed 3 bases and J shed 8 bases, with 16 bases lying between them. Here the CDR3 reads CAISDPNRDRGYTF. In DNA, the CDR3 is TGTGCCATCAGTGACCCAAACAGGGACCGAGGCTACACCTTC.

This clonotype was counted only a few times. The chain joins TRBV13 to TRBJ1-3; 8 bases fit TRBD1. Germline V gene lookup returns CDR1 PRHDT and CDR2 FYEKMQ (reference sequence). The trim removed 4 bases at V and 0 bases at J, leaving 11 bases unmatched. The CDR3 length is 18 residues. This CDR3 reads CASSSETTGANSGNTIYF. DNA of the CDR3: TGTGCCAGCAGCTCCGAAACGACAGGGGCGAACTCTGGAAACACCATATATTTT.

This clonotype has just a few counts. CDR3 nucleotide sequence: TGTGCCAGCAGCTTAGGCAGGGGCCCCTTCGAGCAGTACTTC. Its protein product is CASSLGRGPFEQYF. This chain links TRBV7-8 with TRBJ2-7, with D perhaps matching TRBD1 (6 bases). The CDR3 spans 14 residues. Germline CDR1 is SGHVS and CDR2 is FQNEAQ. The V gene lost 1 base and the J gene lost 6 bases, with 13 bases spanning the gap.

The chain combines TRBV3-1 with TRBJ2-7; tentatively, D is TRBD1 (6 bases). The germline V gene has CDR1 LGHDT and CDR2 YNNKEL (reference sequence). The CDR3 contains 16 residues. V lost 4 bases to trimming and J lost 8 bases, with 24 bases between them. The CDR3 DNA follows: TGTGCCAGCAGCCTTCAGGGGCCCTCCTCCCTTATGAAGCAGTACTTC. Translated: CASSLQGPSSLMKQYF.

This clonotype has only a few counts. V usage is TRBV29-1 and J usage is TRBJ2-7; 10 nucleotides align to TRBD1. V gave up 0 bases and J gave up 0 bases; unmatched junction bases: 11. CDR1 and CDR2 from the germline V gene are SQVTM and ANQGSEA. The CDR3 has 18 residues. The CDR3: CSVEDRGTGDLPSYEQYF. The CDR3 DNA sequence: TGCAGCGTTGAAGATCGGGGGACAGGGGACTTACCCTCCTACGAGCAGTACTTC.

This clonotype was observed many times. This chain uses TRBV20-1 with TRBJ1-5; possibly TRBD1 for D (5 bases). Germline CDR1 reads DFQATT; CDR2 reads SNEGSKA (reference sequence). CDR3 length: 13 amino acids. Between the trimmed V and J ends, which lost 3 bases and 4 bases, there was a span of 10 bases. CDR3 loop: CSARDTLNQPQHF. DNA of the CDR3: TGCAGTGCTAGGGACACCTTGAATCAGCCCCAGCATTTT.

The count of this clonotype is one. V is TRBV12-3 or TRBV12-4 and J is TRBJ1-5; no clear D gene. The germline V and J ends were trimmed by 3 bases and 7 bases, with 19 bases remaining between them. This CDR3 comprises 16 residues. CDR3 DNA: TGTGCCAGCAGTTTTGCCGGGCCCCCGGTCTACCAGCCCCAGCATTTT. Translating it yields CASSFAGPPVYQPQHF.

This clonotype was counted at least ten times. V and J are TRBV20-1 and TRBJ1-1; the match to TRBD1 covers 7 bases. The CDR3 loop spans 14 amino acids. The V gene's germline CDR1 is DFQATT and CDR2 SNEGSKA (reference sequence). V lost 2 bases to trimming and J lost 5 bases; unmatched junction nucleotides: 8. Here the CDR3 DNA reads TGCAGTGCTAGAAGCGAGGGGGCGGAAACTGAAGCTTTCTTT. The encoded protein is CSARSEGAETEAFF.

This clonotype turned up a few times. Since a much larger clone is just one base distant, this may be a read error. The chain combines TRBV30 with TRBJ1-1, with D perhaps TRBD1 (6 bases). This CDR3 contains 15 residues. In germline, CDR1 is GTSNPN, CDR2 SVGIG (reference sequence). The CDR3 loop reads CAWSPILRRDTGAFF. CDR3 nucleotide sequence: TGTGCCTGGAGTCCAATACTTCGACGGGACACTGGAGCTTTCTTT.